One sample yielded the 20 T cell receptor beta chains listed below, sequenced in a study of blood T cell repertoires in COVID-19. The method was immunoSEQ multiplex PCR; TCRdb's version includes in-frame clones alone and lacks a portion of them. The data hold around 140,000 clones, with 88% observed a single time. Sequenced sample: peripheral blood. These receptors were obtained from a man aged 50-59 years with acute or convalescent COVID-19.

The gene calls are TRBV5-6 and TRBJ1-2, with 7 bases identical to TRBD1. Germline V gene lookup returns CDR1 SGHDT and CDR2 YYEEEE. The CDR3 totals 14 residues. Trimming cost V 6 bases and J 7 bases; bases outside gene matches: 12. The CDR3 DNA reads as TGTGCCAGCACCACGGGGACAGTGCTAGGTGGCTACACCTTC. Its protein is CASTTGTVLGGYTF.

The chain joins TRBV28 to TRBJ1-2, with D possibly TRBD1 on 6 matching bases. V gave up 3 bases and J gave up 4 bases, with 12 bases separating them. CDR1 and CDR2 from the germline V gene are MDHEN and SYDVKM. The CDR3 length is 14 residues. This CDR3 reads CASSFLRGGYGYTF. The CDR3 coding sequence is TGTGCCAGCAGTTTCCTCAGGGGTGGCTATGGCTACACCTTC.

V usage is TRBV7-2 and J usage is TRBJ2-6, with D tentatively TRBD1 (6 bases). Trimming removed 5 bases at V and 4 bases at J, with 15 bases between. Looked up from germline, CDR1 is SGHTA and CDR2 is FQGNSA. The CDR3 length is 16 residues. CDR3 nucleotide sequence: TGTGCCAGCAGCGCGGACAGCCAGCAAGGGGCCAACGTCCTGACTTTC. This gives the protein CASSADSQQGANVLTF.

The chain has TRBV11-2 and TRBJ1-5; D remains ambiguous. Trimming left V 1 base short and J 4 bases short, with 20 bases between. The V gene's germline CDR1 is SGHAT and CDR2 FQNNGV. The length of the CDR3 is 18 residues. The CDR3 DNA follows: TGTGCCAGCAGCTTAGGGCAAACCCGTACTATAGCAAATCAGCCCCAGCATTTT. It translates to CASSLGQTRTIANQPQHF.

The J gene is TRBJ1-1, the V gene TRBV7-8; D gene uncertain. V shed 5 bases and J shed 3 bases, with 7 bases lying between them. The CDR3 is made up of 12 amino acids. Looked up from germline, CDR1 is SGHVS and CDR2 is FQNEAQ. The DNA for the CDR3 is TGTGCCAGCAGCCTGAGAGACACTGAAGCTTTCTTT. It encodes CASSLRDTEAFF.

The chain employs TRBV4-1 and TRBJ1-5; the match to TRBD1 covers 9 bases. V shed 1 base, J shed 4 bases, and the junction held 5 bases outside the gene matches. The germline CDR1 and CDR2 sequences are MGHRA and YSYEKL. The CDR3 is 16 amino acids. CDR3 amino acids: CASSQGRDRDNQPQHF. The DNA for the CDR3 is TGCGCCAGCAGCCAAGGCCGGGACAGGGATAATCAGCCCCAGCATTTT.

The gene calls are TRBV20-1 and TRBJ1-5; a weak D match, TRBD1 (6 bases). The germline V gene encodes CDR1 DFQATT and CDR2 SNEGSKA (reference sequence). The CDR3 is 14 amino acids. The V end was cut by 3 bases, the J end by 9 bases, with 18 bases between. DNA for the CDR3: TGCAGTGCTAGTGGGGCCACCAGGGGTTGGCCCCAGCATTTT. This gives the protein CSASGATRGWPQHF.

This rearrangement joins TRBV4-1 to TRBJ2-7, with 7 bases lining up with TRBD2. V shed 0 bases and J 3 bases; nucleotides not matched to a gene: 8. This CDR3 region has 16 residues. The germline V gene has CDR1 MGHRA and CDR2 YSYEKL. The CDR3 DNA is TGCGCCAGCAGCCAAGAATTTGTCGCGGGGGTCTACGAGCAGTACTTC. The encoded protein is CASSQEFVAGVYEQYF.

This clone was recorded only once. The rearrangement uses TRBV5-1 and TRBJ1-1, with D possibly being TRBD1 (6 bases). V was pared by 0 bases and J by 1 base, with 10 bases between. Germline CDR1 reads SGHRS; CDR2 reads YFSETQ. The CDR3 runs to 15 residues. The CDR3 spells CASSLATDRNTEAFF. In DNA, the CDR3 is TGCGCCAGCAGCTTGGCGACGGACAGGAACACTGAAGCTTTCTTT.

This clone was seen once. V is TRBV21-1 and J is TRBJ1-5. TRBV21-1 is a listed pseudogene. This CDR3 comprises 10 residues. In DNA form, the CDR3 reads TGTGCCAGCAGCGACCGACTGTGGCATTTT. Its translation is CASSDRLWHF.

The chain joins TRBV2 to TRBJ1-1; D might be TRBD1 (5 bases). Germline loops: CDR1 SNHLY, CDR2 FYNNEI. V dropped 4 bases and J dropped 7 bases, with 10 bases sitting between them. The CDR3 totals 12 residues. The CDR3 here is CASSAFDSEAFF. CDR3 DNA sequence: TGTGCCAGCAGTGCATTCGACAGTGAAGCTTTCTTT.

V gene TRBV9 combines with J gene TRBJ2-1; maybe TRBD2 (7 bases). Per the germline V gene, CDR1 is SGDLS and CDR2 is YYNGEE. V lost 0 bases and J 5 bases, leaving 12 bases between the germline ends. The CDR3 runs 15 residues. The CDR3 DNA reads TGTGCCAGCAGCGTAGGCGGGGGCCTAGACAATGAGCAGTTCTTC. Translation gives CASSVGGGLDNEQFF. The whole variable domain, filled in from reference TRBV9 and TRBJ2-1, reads DSGVTQTPKHLITATGQRVTLRCSPRSGDLSVYWYQQSLDQGLQFLIQYYNGEERAKGNILERFSAQQFPDLHSELNLSSLELGDSALYFCASSVGGGLDNEQFFGPGTRLTVL.

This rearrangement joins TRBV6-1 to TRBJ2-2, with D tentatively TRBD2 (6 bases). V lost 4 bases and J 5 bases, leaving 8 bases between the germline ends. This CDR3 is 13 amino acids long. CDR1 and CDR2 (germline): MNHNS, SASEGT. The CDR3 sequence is CASSAGRTGELFF. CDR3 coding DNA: TGTGCCAGCAGTGCAGGGAGGACCGGGGAGCTGTTTTTT.

CDR3 sequence reads: CASSLISGGEAFF. CDR3 nucleotides: TGTGCCAGCAGCTTAATCTCAGGGGGTGAAGCTTTCTTT. The chain combines TRBV7-3 with TRBJ1-1; TRBD1 agrees at 7 bases. CDR3 size: 13 residues. The V and J ends lost 1 base and 7 bases, in that order; junction bases with no gene match: 3. The germline CDR1 and CDR2 sequences are SGHTA and FQGTGA.

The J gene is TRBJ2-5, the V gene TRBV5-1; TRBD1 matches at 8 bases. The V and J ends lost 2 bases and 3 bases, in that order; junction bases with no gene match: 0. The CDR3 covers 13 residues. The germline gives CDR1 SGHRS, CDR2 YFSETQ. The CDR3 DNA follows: TGCGCCAGCAGCTTACAGGGGGAAGAGACCCAGTACTTC. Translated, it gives CASSLQGEETQYF.

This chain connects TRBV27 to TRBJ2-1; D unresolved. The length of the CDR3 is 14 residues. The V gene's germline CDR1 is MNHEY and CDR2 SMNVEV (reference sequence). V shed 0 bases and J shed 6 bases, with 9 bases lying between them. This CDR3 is CASSLSQRRNEQFF. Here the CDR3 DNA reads TGTGCCAGCAGTTTATCGCAGCGCCGCAATGAGCAGTTCTTC.

The CDR3 DNA reads TGCGCCAGCAGCTTGACAGATAATGAAAAACTGTTTTTT. Its protein product is CASSLTDNEKLFF. The genes are TRBV5-1 and TRBJ1-4; D uncertain. V lost 1 base and J 4 bases, leaving 5 bases between the germline ends. In germline, CDR1 is SGHRS, CDR2 YFSETQ. This CDR3 is built from 13 residues.

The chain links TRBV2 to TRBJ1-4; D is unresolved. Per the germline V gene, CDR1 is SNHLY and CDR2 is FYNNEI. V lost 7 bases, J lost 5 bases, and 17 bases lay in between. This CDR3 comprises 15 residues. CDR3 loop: CASKGQGLRNEKLFF. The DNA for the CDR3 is TGTGCCAGCAAAGGTCAAGGACTAAGGAATGAAAAACTGTTTTTT.

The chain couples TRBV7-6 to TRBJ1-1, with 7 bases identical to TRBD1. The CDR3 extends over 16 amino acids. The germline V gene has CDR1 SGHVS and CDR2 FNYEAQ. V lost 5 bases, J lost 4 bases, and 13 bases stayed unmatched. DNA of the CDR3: TGTGCCAGCAGCCTAGTCCCCCAGACAGGGAGCACTGAAGCTTTCTTT. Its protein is CASSLVPQTGSTEAFF.

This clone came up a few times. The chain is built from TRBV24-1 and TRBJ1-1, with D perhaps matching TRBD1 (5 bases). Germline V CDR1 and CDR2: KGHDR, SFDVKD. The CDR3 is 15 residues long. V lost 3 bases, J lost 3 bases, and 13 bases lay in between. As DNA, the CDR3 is TGTGCCACCAGTGATAATGTAGGGGATCACACTGAAGCTTTCTTT. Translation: CATSDNVGDHTEAFF.